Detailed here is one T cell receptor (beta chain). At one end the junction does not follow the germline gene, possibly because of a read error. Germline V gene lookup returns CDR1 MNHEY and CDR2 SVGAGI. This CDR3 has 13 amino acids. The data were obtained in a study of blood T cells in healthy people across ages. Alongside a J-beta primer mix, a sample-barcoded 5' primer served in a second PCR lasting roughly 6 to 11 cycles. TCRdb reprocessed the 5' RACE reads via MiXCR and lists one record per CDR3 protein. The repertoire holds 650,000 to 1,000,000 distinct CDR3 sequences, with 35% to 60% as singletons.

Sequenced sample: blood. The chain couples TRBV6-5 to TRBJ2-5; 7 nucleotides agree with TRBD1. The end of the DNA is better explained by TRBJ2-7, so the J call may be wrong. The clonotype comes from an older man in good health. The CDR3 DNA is TGTGCAAGCACGTCGCACAGGGGCTACGAGCAGTACTTC. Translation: CASTSHRGYEQYF.